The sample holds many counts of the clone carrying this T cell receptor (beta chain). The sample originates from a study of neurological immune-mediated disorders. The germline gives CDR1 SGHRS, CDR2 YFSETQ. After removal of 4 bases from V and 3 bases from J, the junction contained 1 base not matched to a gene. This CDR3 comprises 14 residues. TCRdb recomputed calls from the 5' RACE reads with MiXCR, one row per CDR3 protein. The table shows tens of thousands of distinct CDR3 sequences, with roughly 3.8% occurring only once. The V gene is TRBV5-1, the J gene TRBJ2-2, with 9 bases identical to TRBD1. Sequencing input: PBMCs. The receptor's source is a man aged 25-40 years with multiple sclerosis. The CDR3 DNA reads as TGCGCCAGCAGCGGGACAGGGCACACCGGGGAGCTGTTTTTT. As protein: CASSGTGHTGELFF.